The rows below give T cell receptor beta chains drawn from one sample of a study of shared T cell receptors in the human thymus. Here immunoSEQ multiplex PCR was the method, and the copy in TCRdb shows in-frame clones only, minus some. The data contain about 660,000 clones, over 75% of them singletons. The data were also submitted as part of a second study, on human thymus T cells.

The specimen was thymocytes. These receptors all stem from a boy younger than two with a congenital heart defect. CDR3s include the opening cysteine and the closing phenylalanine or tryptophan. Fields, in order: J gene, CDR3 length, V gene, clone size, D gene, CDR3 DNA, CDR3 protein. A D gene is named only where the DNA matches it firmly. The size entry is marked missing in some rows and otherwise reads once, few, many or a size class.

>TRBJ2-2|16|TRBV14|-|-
TGTGCCAGCAGCCAAGCCCAGGGGTTCGAGTCCGGGGAGCTGTTTTTT
CASSQAQGFESGELFF
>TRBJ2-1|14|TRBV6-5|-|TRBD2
TGTGCCAGCAGTCCGAAGACTAGCCCGCATGAGCAGTTCTTC
CASSPKTSPHEQFF
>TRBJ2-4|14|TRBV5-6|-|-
TGTGCCAGCAGCTTGAAACACCCAAAAAACATTCAGTACTTC
CASSLKHPKNIQYF
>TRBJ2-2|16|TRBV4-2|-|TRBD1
TGTGCCAGCAGCCAAGTCGGGACAGGGAACACCGGGGAGCTGTTTTTT
CASSQVGTGNTGELFF
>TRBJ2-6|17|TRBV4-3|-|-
TGCGCCAGCAGCCAAGATCTGGAGGGGTCTGGGGCCAACGTCCTGACTTTC
CASSQDLEGSGANVLTF
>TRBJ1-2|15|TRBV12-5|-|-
TGTGCTAGTGGTTCCAGGGGCTCCTCTGTCTATGGCTACACCTTC
CASGSRGSSVYGYTF
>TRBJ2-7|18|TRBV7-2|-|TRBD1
TGTGCCAGCAGCATTAGGACAGGGCTTTTGATACCTTCCTACGAGCAGTACTTC
CASSIRTGLLIPSYEQYF
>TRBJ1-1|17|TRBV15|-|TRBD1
TGTGCCACCAGCAGAGATCCACCAGGGGGAATGAACACTGAAGCTTTCTTT
CATSRDPPGGMNTEAFF
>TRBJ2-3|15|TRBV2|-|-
TGTGCCAGCAGTGAACCCAACCACTGCACAGATACGCAGTATTTT
CASSEPNHCTDTQYF
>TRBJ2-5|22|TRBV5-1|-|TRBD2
TGCGCCAGCAGACCAAATTTCAGGCAAACCACGTACACTAGCGGGACCCAAGAGACCCAGTACTTC
CASRPNFRQTTYTSGTQETQYF
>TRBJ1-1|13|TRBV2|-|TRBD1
TGTGCCAGCAGTGATAACAGGGGCACTGAAGCTTTCTTT
CASSDNRGTEAFF
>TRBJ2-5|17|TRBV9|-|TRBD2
TGTGCCAGCAGCCCCGAGCAGTGGCGGGAGGGTACGGAGACCCAGTACTTC
CASSPEQWREGTETQYF
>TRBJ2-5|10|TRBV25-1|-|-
TGTGCCAGCGCCGGAGAGACCCAGTACTTC
CASAGETQYF
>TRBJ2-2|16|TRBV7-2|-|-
TGTGCCAGCAGCCTTACGTCAGATTCGAACACCGGGGAGCTGTTTTTT
CASSLTSDSNTGELFF
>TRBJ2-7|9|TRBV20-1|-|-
TGCAGTGCTCCTTACGAGCAGTACTTC
CSAPYEQYF
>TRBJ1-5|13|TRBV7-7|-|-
TGTGCTAGCATCCCTGGCGGGAATCAGCCCCAGCATTTT
CASIPGGNQPQHF
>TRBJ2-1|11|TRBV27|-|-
TGTGCCAGCAGTTTGACACATGAGCAGTTCTTC
CASSLTHEQFF
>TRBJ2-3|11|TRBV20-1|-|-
TGCAGTGCTAGGGAGGTTTATACGCAGTATTTT
CSAREVYTQYF
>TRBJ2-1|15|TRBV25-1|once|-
TGTGCCAGCAGTGAATTGGACAGCGATTTGGGTGAGCAGTTCTTC
CASSELDSDLGEQFF
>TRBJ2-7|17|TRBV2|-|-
TGTGCCAGCAGCCTGCGCCCCCGCAGGGCCATGATTTACGAGCAGTACTTC
CASSLRPRRAMIYEQYF
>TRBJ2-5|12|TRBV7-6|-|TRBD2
TGTGCCAGCAGTCAGGGAGGGGAGACCCAGTACTTC
CASSQGGETQYF
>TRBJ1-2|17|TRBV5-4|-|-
TGTGCCAGCAGCTTCGGGGAGGGAGGTCCCCCTAACTATGGCTACACCTTC
CASSFGEGGPPNYGYTF
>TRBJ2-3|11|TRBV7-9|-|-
TGTGCCAGCACCGTATCAGATACGCAGTATTTT
CASTVSDTQYF
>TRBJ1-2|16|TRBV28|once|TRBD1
TGTGCCAGCAGTCAACCCCGGGACAGGGGTGACTATGGCTACACCTTC
CASSQPRDRGDYGYTF
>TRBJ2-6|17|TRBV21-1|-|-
TGTGCCAGCAGCAAGTTCGCAGGGAAATCTGGGGCCAACGTCCTGACTTTC
CASSKFAGKSGANVLTF
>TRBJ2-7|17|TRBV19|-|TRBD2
TGTGCCAGTAGTATAGGACTAGCGGGAGGCAGCTCCTACGAGCAGTACTTC
CASSIGLAGGSSYEQYF